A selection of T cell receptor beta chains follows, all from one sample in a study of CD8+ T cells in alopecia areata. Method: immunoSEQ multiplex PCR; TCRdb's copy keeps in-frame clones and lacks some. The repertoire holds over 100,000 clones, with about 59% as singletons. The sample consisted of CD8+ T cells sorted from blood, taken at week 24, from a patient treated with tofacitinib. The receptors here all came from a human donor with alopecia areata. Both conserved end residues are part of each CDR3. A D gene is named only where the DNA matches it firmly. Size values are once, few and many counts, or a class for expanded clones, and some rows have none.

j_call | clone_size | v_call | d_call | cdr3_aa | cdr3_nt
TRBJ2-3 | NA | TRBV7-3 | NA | CASSLIGNTDTQYF | TGTGCCAGCAGCTTAATAGGGAACACAGATACGCAGTATTTT
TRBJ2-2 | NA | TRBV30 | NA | CAWSATANTGELFF | TGTGCCTGGAGTGCGACAGCGAACACCGGGGAGCTGTTTTTT
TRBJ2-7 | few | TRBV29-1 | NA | CSVEAGHPYEQYF | TGCAGCGTTGAAGCTGGACACCCCTACGAGCAGTACTTC
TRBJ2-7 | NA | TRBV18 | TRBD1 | CASSPRDRAPYEQYF | TGTGCCAGCTCACCTAGGGACAGGGCTCCATACGAGCAGTACTTC
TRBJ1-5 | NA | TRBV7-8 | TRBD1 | CASSSQGGNQPQHF | TGTGCCAGCAGCTCACAGGGGGGAAATCAGCCCCAGCATTTT
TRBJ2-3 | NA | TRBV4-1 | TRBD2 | CASSLAGDTQYF | TGCGCCAGCAGTCTAGCGGGAGATACGCAGTATTTT
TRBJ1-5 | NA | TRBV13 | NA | CASSSTGMNQPQHF | TGTGCCAGCAGCTCCACAGGGATGAACCAGCCCCAGCATTTT
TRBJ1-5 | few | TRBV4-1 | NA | CASSPHPAGWNQPQHF | TGCGCCAGCAGCCCCCACCCCGCGGGTTGGAATCAGCCCCAGCATTTT
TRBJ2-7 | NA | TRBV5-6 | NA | CASSSLQGSPYEQYF | TGTGCCAGCAGCTCATTACAGGGATCTCCCTACGAGCAGTACTTC
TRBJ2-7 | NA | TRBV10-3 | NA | CAIRNPSQGERIHEQYF | TGTGCCATCAGGAACCCCTCACAGGGAGAACGGATACACGAGCAGTACTTC
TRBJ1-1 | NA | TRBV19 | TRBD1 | CASSIGSLQGGPEAFF | TGTGCCAGTAGTATTGGTAGTCTCCAGGGGGGGCCCGAAGCTTTCTTT
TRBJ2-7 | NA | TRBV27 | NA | CASSPHGVAEQYF | TGTGCCAGCAGTCCCCATGGGGTTGCCGAGCAGTACTTC
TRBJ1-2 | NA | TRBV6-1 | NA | CASQGADGYTF | TGTGCCAGCCAGGGCGCAGATGGCTACACCTTC
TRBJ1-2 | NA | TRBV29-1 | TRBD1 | CSVEEETGVQNYGYTF | TGCAGCGTTGAAGAGGAGACAGGGGTTCAAAACTATGGCTACACCTTC
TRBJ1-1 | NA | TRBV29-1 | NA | CSVEEEIGILGTEAFF | TGCAGCGTTGAAGAGGAGATAGGGATCTTAGGGACTGAAGCTTTCTTT